This T cell receptor beta chain came from a study of Ad26.COV2.S vaccination and SARS-CoV-2 variants. The ends were cut back, 4 bases at V and 0 bases at J, with 12 bases in the middle. Germline V CDR1 and CDR2: SEHNR, FQNEAQ (reference sequence). This CDR3 spans 16 amino acids. The treatment here: roughly 19 received Ad26.COV2.S at low or high dose, single or two shots; about 5 received placebo; per-sample allocation not given. Sampling occurred on day 63 after the first vaccine or placebo injection. The method was immunoSEQ multiplex PCR; TCRdb's version includes in-frame clones alone and lacks a portion of them. The table shows around 250,000 clones, with 80% to 90% occurring only once.

The source of this sequence is a person between 18 and 60 years old who received the Ad26.COV2.S COVID-19 vaccine or a placebo. The source material was peripheral blood, sampled in a trial of Ad26.COV2.S vaccine versus placebo. The chain combines TRBV7-9 with TRBJ1-4, with D possibly being TRBD1 (5 bases). The DNA of the CDR3 is TGTGCCAGCAGCTCCCCCGGACAAGCAACTAATGAAAAACTGTTTTTT. It codes for CASSSPGQATNEKLFF. The variable domain in full, completed from reference TRBV7-9 and TRBJ1-4, reads DTGVSQNPRHKITKRGQNVTFRCDPISEHNRLYWYRQTLGQGPEFLTYFQNEAQLEKSRLLSDRFSAERPKGSFSTLEIQRTEQGDSAMYLCASSSPGQATNEKLFFGSGTQLSVL.